A single sample gave rise to the 25 T cell receptor beta chains below, sequenced in a study of siplizumab effects on memory and regulatory T cells. Using immunoSEQ multiplex PCR, the repertoire was profiled, and TCRdb retains in-frame clones only, with some absent. The repertoire consists of around 110,000 clones, with about 95% occurring once and the leading ten covering around 1.7%. The sample consisted of non-Treg CD4+ T cells sorted from blood. The source is a human donor in good health.

The V call is TRBV11-2, the J call TRBJ1-4; D remains ambiguous. The V end lost 1 base, the J end lost 5 bases, and 5 bases lay between the germline ends. The germline gives CDR1 SGHAT, CDR2 FQNNGV. CDR3 length: 13 residues. In nucleotides, the CDR3 is TGTGCCAGCAGCTTAGCCTCAAATGAAAAACTGTTTTTT. It is translated as CASSLASNEKLFF.

This chain connects TRBV6-1 to TRBJ1-2; the D is unclear. V was pared by 8 bases and J by 1 base, with 17 bases between. The CDR3 spans 15 residues. The germline V gene has CDR1 MNHNS and CDR2 SASEGT. CDR3 protein: CASDIGPGLNYGYTF. In nucleotides, the CDR3 is TGTGCCAGCGATATAGGGCCCGGACTTAACTATGGCTACACCTTC.

This clone was observed a single time. This chain connects TRBV6-1 to TRBJ2-4; D is unresolved. V lost 4 bases and J 0 bases, leaving 4 bases between the germline ends. Germline V gene data show CDR1 as MNHNS and CDR2 as SASEGT. The CDR3 totals 13 residues. CDR3 sequence reads: CASSGTAKNIQYF. The CDR3 coding sequence is TGTGCCAGCAGTGGGACAGCCAAAAACATTCAGTACTTC.

The table lists this clone with a count of one. V usage is TRBV11-2 and J usage is TRBJ2-2, with TRBD2 identical over 11 bases. V shed 2 bases and J 7 bases; nucleotides not matched to a gene: 6. Germline loops: CDR1 SGHAT, CDR2 FQNNGV. The CDR3 totals 16 residues. CDR3 DNA sequence: TGTGCCAGCAGCTTAAGGGGACTAGCGGTTGGCGGGGAGCTGTTTTTT. Protein sequence: CASSLRGLAVGGELFF.

The CDR3: CASRPGADLYGYTF. CDR3 nucleotide sequence: TGTGCCAGCAGGCCAGGGGCGGACCTCTATGGCTACACCTTC. The chain couples TRBV6-5 to TRBJ1-2; D perhaps matches TRBD1 (6 bases). The CDR3 consists of 14 residues. V shed 6 bases and J shed 4 bases, with 15 bases lying between them. From germline, CDR1 is MNHEY and CDR2 SVGAGI.

Note on this clone: Mismatch with germline at one junction end may stem from a read error. The gene calls are TRBV7-7 and TRBJ2-7, with D unclear. There are 15 residues in the CDR3. The V gene's germline CDR1 is SSHAT and CDR2 FNYEAQ (reference sequence). The CDR3 nucleotides read TGTGCTAGCAGCTTAGACGGGTCAACTATCTCCGAGCAGTACTTC. Translating it yields CASSLDGSTISEQYF.

The CDR3 reads CASSSLAGGWGETQYF. The DNA of the CDR3 is TGTGCCAGTAGTTCATTGGCAGGGGGCTGGGGAGAGACCCAGTACTTC. V gene TRBV19 combines with J gene TRBJ2-5; 8 bases agree with TRBD1. Germline assignment: CDR1 LNHDA and CDR2 SQIVND (reference sequence). The CDR3 extends over 16 amino acids. V dropped 5 bases and J dropped 4; count of bases not matched to a gene: 12.

The chain links TRBV15 to TRBJ1-5; D perhaps matches TRBD1 (6 bases). The CDR3 extends over 13 amino acids. Germline assignment: CDR1 LNHNV and CDR2 YYDKDF (reference sequence). The V gene lost 5 bases and the J gene lost 5 bases, with 10 bases spanning the gap. CDR3 protein: CATSSDRHQPQHF. CDR3 nucleotide sequence: TGTGCCACCAGCTCGGACAGACATCAGCCCCAGCATTTT.

For this clone: The junction does not match germline at one end; this may be a read error. The chain is built from TRBV5-6 and TRBJ1-2; 11 bases match TRBD1. There are 17 residues in the CDR3. The germline gives CDR1 SGHDT, CDR2 YYEEEE. The CDR3 DNA reads TGTGCCAGCAACTTGGGCCCGGGACAGGGGGCTAACTATGGCTACACCTTC. Translating gives CASNLGPGQGANYGYTF.

The V gene is TRBV27, the J gene TRBJ1-2; maybe TRBD1 (5 bases). The CDR3 is made up of 12 amino acids. Germline CDR1 is MNHEY and CDR2 is SMNVEV (reference sequence). The ends were cut back, 7 bases at V and 3 bases at J, with 9 bases in the middle. The CDR3 nucleotides read TGTGCCAGCATGGGGGAGGACTATGGCTACACCTTC. This sequence encodes CASMGEDYGYTF.

The V and J genes are TRBV19 and TRBJ1-2; no reliable D call. The ends were cut back, 7 bases at V and 1 base at J, with 10 bases in the middle. The CDR3 is 13 residues long. CDR1 is LNHDA and CDR2 is SQIVND in the germline V gene (reference sequence). The CDR3 sequence: CASTRGLNYGYTF. CDR3 DNA sequence: TGTGCCAGTACGAGAGGCCTTAACTATGGCTACACCTTC.

J is TRBJ2-1 and V is TRBV27; 11 bases map to TRBD2. This CDR3 comprises 17 residues. Germline V gene sequence: CDR1 MNHEY, CDR2 SMNVEV (reference sequence). With V trimmed by 7 bases and J by 0 bases, 8 bases remained unmatched. The CDR3 DNA follows: TGTGCCAGCATCGGCCTGGGACTAGCGGACTCCTACAATGAGCAGTTCTTC. Its translation: CASIGLGLADSYNEQFF.

V is TRBV9 and J is TRBJ2-7; D remains ambiguous. The CDR3 spans 18 residues. Germline V lookup: CDR1 SGDLS, CDR2 YYNGEE. The germline V and J ends were trimmed by 4 bases and 3 bases, with 26 bases remaining between them. The CDR3: CASSPRLDTLGLVYEQYF. Written as DNA, the CDR3 is TGTGCCAGCAGCCCACGCCTTGACACCCTGGGCCTGGTCTACGAGCAGTACTTC.

The V call is TRBV9, the J call TRBJ1-6; weak D call: TRBD1 (6 bases). V was clipped by 4 bases and J by 2 bases, with 13 bases between them. This CDR3 has 16 residues. Germline lookup yields CDR1 SGDLS and CDR2 YYNGEE. The CDR3: CASSNGGGTYNSPLHF. In nucleotides, the CDR3 is TGTGCCAGCAGCAACGGTGGGGGCACCTATAATTCACCCCTCCACTTT.

The CDR3 DNA reads as TGTGCCAGCAGCCAATTAAGGAGCACAGATACGCAGTATTTT. This translates into CASSQLRSTDTQYF. The chain employs TRBV7-9 and TRBJ2-3; no clear D gene. This CDR3 comprises 14 residues. CDR1 is SEHNR, CDR2 FQNEAQ, per germline (reference sequence). V was trimmed by 5 bases and J by 0 bases, leaving 9 bases between them.

Of note for this clone: This CDR3 is also generated by other DNA sequences in the sample. The CDR3 region has the DNA TGTGCCAGCAGCTTTGGACAGGGCCCAAATGAAAAACTGTTTTTT. It encodes CASSFGQGPNEKLFF. The chain carries TRBV7-9 and TRBJ1-4, with 8 bases fitting TRBD1. Trimming took 3 bases from V and 5 from J; bases not matched to a gene: 5. Per the germline V gene, CDR1 is SEHNR and CDR2 is FQNEAQ (reference sequence). The CDR3 covers 15 residues.

This clone was found once. The chain recombines TRBV19 with TRBJ2-5; 11 bases are a match to TRBD2. In germline, CDR1 is LNHDA, CDR2 SQIVND (reference sequence). The CDR3 sequence is 16 residues long. V was clipped by 5 bases and J by 1 base; unmatched bases: 6. Here the CDR3 DNA reads TGTGCCAGTAGTCCTCTGACTAGCGGGATCCAAGAGACCCAGTACTTC. Translating gives CASSPLTSGIQETQYF.

V usage is TRBV9 and J usage is TRBJ2-1; the match to TRBD2 covers 8 bases. In germline, CDR1 is SGDLS, CDR2 YYNGEE. Germline trimming cut 2 bases from V and 7 bases from J; bases unmatched to any gene: 5. The CDR3 contains 14 residues. CDR3 amino acids: CASSVAGGTNEQFF. The CDR3 DNA follows: TGTGCCAGCAGCGTCGCGGGGGGCACGAATGAGCAGTTCTTC.

The sample holds a few counts of this clone. The V call is TRBV6-6, the J call TRBJ1-5, with D uncertain. V was cut by 6 bases and J by 5 bases, with 8 bases left in between. From germline, CDR1 is MNHNY and CDR2 SVGAGI (reference sequence). This CDR3 is built from 12 residues. The CDR3 DNA reads as TGTGCCAGCAGCCGGAGGGATCAGCCCCAGCATTTT. It specifies CASSRRDQPQHF.

The J gene is TRBJ1-3, the V gene TRBV9; a possible D gene is TRBD1 (6 bases). The CDR3 totals 14 residues. Germline CDR1 is SGDLS and CDR2 is YYNGEE. Trimming pared 1 base from V and 2 bases from J, leaving 7 bases between. CDR3 nucleotides: TGTGCCAGCAGCGTAAACAGGGCTGGAAACACCATATATTTT. Protein: CASSVNRAGNTIYF.

This rearrangement joins TRBV10-3 to TRBJ2-5; 7 bases align to TRBD1. Judging by the DNA end, TRBJ2-7 fits better; the J call may be wrong. This CDR3 has 15 amino acids. The germline V gene encodes CDR1 ENHRY and CDR2 SYGVKD. CDR3 amino acids: CAIGKDRFGSYEQYF. The CDR3, as DNA: TGTGCCATCGGAAAGGACAGGTTCGGCTCCTACGAGCAGTACTTC.

The chain links TRBV2 to TRBJ2-2; unclear D gene. Looked up from germline, CDR1 is SNHLY and CDR2 is FYNNEI. V was cut by 4 bases and J by 2 bases, with 11 bases left in between. The CDR3 runs to 15 residues. CDR3: CASSGPRRNTGELFF. The CDR3 DNA reads as TGTGCCAGCAGTGGTCCACGTCGAAACACCGGGGAGCTGTTTTTT.

The rearrangement links TRBV21-1 to TRBJ1-1. TRBV21-1 is an annotated pseudogene. CDR3 length: 15 residues. CDR3 amino acids: CASSKTPVRGEEAFF. Written as DNA, the CDR3 is TGTGCCAGCAGCAAAACCCCCGTTAGGGGAGAGGAAGCTTTCTTT.

The chain joins TRBV4-1 to TRBJ2-3; 9 bases agree with TRBD1. Germline V lookup: CDR1 MGHRA, CDR2 YSYEKL. V was clipped by 1 base and J by 5 bases; unmatched bases: 7. The CDR3 sequence is 16 residues long. The CDR3 loop is CASSQVGTGRGDTQYF. CDR3 sequence (DNA): TGCGCCAGCAGCCAAGTGGGGACAGGGAGGGGAGATACGCAGTATTTT.

This clone was detected only once. The genes are TRBV5-1 and TRBJ2-7, with D possibly being TRBD1 (6 bases). Trimming shortened V by 4 bases and J by 1 base, and 9 bases separated the two germline ends. Germline V gene lookup returns CDR1 SGHRS and CDR2 YFSETQ. This CDR3 spans 13 amino acids. The CDR3 DNA reads as TGCGCCAGCAGCGACGGGACATCCTACGAGCAGTACTTC. Encoded protein: CASSDGTSYEQYF.